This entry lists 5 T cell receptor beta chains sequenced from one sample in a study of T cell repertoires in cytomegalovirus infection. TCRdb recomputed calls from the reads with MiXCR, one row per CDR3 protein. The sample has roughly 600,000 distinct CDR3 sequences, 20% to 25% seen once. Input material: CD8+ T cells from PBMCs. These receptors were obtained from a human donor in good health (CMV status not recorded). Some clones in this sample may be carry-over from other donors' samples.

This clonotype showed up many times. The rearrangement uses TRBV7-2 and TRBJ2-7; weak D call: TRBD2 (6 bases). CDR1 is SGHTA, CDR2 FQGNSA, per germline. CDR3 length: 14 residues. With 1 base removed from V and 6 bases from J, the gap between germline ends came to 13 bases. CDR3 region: CASSLGRGVGEQYV. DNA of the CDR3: TGTGCCAGCAGCTTAGGACGCGGGGTAGGCGAGCAGTACGTC.

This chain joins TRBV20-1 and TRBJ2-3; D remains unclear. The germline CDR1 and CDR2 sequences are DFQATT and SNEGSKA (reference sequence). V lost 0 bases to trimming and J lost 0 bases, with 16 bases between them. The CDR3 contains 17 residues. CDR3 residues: CSARDSVYEASTDTQYF. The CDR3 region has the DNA TGCAGTGCTAGAGATTCAGTCTATGAGGCTAGCACAGATACGCAGTATTTT.

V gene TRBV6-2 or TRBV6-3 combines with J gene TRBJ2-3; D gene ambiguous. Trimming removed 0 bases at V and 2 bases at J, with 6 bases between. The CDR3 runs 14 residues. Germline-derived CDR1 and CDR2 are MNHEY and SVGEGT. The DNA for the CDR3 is TGTGCCAGCAGTTACTCCGCCTACACAGATACGCAGTATTTT. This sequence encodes CASSYSAYTDTQYF.

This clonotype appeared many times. As DNA, the CDR3 is TGTGCCAGCACCGACCCCGGTTTAGTGATGAACACTGAAGCTTTCTTT. It specifies CASTDPGLVMNTEAFF. V and J are TRBV28 and TRBJ1-1; D not certain. Trimming left V 7 bases short and J 0 bases short, with 18 bases between. The CDR3 length is 16 residues. CDR1 is MDHEN, CDR2 SYDVKM, per germline.

The chain's CDR3 is CASTPLRRTALAKNIQYF. The CDR3 DNA is TGTGCCAGCACCCCGCTTAGGCGGACTGCGCTAGCCAAAAACATTCAGTACTTC. The chain joins TRBV28 to TRBJ2-4; the D gene is possibly TRBD2 (5 bases). The CDR3 covers 18 residues. CDR1 MDHEN and CDR2 SYDVKM come from the germline V gene. Trimming removed 7 bases at V and 0 bases at J, with 22 bases between.